Below are 12 T cell receptor beta chains sequenced from a single sample in a study of vaccination and CD4 T cells after COVID-19. As to treatment: approximately nine-day PBMC culture with coronavirus spike peptide pools or control peptides (ViraFEST assay). Antigens for these TCRs are unknown. Cultured CD4+ T-cell DNA underwent Oncomine TCR Beta short-read sequencing. TCRdb ran MiXCR on the PCR reads and lists one entry per CDR3 protein. The table lists 9,500 to 13,000 distinct CDR3 sequences, roughly 82% of them singletons. Sequencing was carried out using CD4+ T cells from blood, cultured in vitro. These TCRs come from a human donor who had recovered from COVID-19.

The rearrangement links TRBV6-1 to TRBJ2-7; D perhaps matches TRBD2 (7 bases). V was trimmed by 6 bases and J by 9 bases, leaving 21 bases between them. CDR1 and CDR2 from the germline V gene are MNHNS and SASEGT. The CDR3 consists of 14 residues. This CDR3 reads CASRGQYLWEGQYF. In nucleotides, the CDR3 is TGTGCCAGCAGAGGACAGTACCTCTGGGAGGGGCAGTACTTC.

This chain uses TRBV6-1 with TRBJ1-6, with 7 bases fitting TRBD1. The CDR3 covers 15 residues. V trimming: 3 bases; J trimming: 9 bases; junction bases outside the gene matches: 8. Germline values: CDR1 MNHNS, CDR2 SASEGT. The chain's CDR3 is CASSDDRVGSSPLHF. For the CDR3, the DNA is TGTGCCAGCAGTGATGACAGGGTAGGAAGTTCACCCCTCCACTTT.

In this sample, this clonotype turned up once. The CDR3 coding sequence is TGCGCCAGCAACCAAACGAATTCACCCCTCCACTTT. It codes for CASNQTNSPLHF. V gene TRBV23-1 combines with J gene TRBJ1-6, with no clear D. TRBV23-1 is placed among ORFs of uncertain function. This CDR3 contains 12 residues. Deletions cut 7 bases from V and 7 bases from J, with 8 bases between.

This chain connects TRBV7-9 to TRBJ1-1; D not resolved. CDR1 and CDR2 from the germline V gene are SEHNR and FQNEAQ (reference sequence). Deletions cut 2 bases from V and 1 base from J, with 5 bases between. The CDR3 totals 13 residues. The CDR3 nucleotides are TGTGCCAGCAGCTTATCGTGGAACACTGAAGCTTTCTTT. This encodes CASSLSWNTEAFF.

V and J are TRBV10-3 and TRBJ2-1; TRBD2 matches at 10 bases. CDR1 and CDR2 (germline): ENHRY, SYGVKD. V was pared by 7 bases and J by 0 bases, with 6 bases of the junction left unmatched. CDR3 size: 16 residues. This CDR3 reads CAIKGASGGSYNEQFF. The CDR3 DNA is TGTGCCATCAAGGGGGCTAGCGGGGGCTCCTACAATGAGCAGTTCTTC.

The rearrangement uses TRBV7-9 and TRBJ1-2; D might be TRBD1 (6 bases). V was shortened by 1 base and J by 3 bases, with 12 bases between the two germline ends. The CDR3 runs 15 residues. Germline V gene sequence: CDR1 SEHNR, CDR2 FQNEAQ (reference sequence). For the CDR3, the DNA is TGTGCCAGCAGCTTAGGGACAGTTGCGGACTATGGCTACACCTTC. Protein: CASSLGTVADYGYTF.

Only a few counts were recorded for this clonotype. The gene calls are TRBV6-5 and TRBJ2-7, with 9 bases lining up with TRBD2. V dropped 2 bases and J dropped 0; count of bases not matched to a gene: 2. This CDR3 is built from 15 residues. CDR1 and CDR2 (germline): MNHEY, SVGAGI. CDR3 in amino acids: CASSYGSGGSYEQYF. In DNA, the CDR3 is TGTGCCAGCAGTTACGGTAGCGGGGGCTCCTACGAGCAGTACTTC.

V and J are TRBV7-3 and TRBJ2-2, with D perhaps being TRBD1 or TRBD2 (6 bases each). This CDR3 region has 15 residues. Germline V gene sequence: CDR1 SGHTA, CDR2 FQGTGA. V lost 5 bases, J lost 5 bases, and 15 bases lay in between. CDR3 nucleotide sequence: TGTGCCAGCAGCCTCTCTACAGGGAGGACCGGGGAGCTGTTTTTT. Its translation is CASSLSTGRTGELFF.

The CDR3 region has the DNA TGTGCCAGCAGCTTAGTTCAGGGCCCCCGTTCACCCCTCCACTTT. Translated, it gives CASSLVQGPRSPLHF. The chain recombines TRBV7-2 with TRBJ1-6, with TRBD1 as a possible D gene (5 bases). Germline loops: CDR1 SGHTA, CDR2 FQGNSA. The ends were cut back, 1 base at V and 9 bases at J, with 13 bases in the middle. The CDR3 loop spans 15 amino acids.

The J gene is TRBJ1-5, the V gene TRBV7-2; TRBD1 is a possible D gene (5 bases). The CDR3 is 16 amino acids. Germline CDR1 and CDR2: SGHTA and FQGNSA. V dropped 2 bases and J dropped 0 bases, with 11 bases sitting between them. The CDR3 bases are TGTGCCAGCAGCTTAATTCAGGGATATAGCAATCAGCCCCAGCATTTT. Protein sequence: CASSLIQGYSNQPQHF. The full variable domain, completed using reference TRBV7-2 and TRBJ1-5, is GAGVSQSPSNKVTEKGKDVELRCDPISGHTALYWYRQSLGQGLEFLIYFQGNSAPDKSGLPSDRFSAERTGGSVSTLTIQRTQQEDSAVYLCASSLIQGYSNQPQHFGDGTRLSIL.

The DNA for the CDR3 is TGTCTAACAGCCATCTATAATTCACCCCTCCACTTT. Protein: CLTAIYNSPLHF. The chain uses TRBV15 and TRBJ1-6; D is undetermined. This CDR3 spans 12 amino acids. Germline V CDR1 and CDR2: LNHNV, YYDKDF (reference sequence).

The J gene is TRBJ2-2, the V gene TRBV6-1, with 10 bases lining up with TRBD2. The CDR3 length is 14 residues. Germline-derived CDR1 and CDR2 are MNHNS and SASEGT. V shed 10 bases, J shed 1 base, and the junction held 3 bases outside the gene matches. Here the CDR3 DNA reads TGTGCCACCGGACTAGCGGTGAACACCGGGGAGCTGTTTTTT. It specifies CATGLAVNTGELFF.